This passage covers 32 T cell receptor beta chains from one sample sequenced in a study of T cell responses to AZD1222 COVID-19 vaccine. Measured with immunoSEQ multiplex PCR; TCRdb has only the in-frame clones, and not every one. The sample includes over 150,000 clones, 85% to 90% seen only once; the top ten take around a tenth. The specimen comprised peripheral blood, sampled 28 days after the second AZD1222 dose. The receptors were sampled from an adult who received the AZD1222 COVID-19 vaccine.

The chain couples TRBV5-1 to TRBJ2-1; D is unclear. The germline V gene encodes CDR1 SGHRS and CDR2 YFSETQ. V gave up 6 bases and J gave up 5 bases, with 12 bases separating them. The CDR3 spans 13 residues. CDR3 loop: CASMRGVNNEQFF. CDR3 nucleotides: TGCGCCAGCATGAGAGGAGTAAACAATGAGCAGTTCTTC.

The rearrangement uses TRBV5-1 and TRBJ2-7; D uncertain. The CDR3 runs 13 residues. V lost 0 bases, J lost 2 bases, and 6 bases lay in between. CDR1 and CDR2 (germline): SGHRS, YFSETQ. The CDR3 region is CASSLGYPYEQYF. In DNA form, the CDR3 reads TGCGCCAGCAGCTTGGGATATCCCTACGAGCAGTACTTC.

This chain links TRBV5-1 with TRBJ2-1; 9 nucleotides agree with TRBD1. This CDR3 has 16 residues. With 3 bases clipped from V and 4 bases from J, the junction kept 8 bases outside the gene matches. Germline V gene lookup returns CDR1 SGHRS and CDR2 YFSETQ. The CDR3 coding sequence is TGCGCCAGCAGCTCGAATCCGGGACAGGGATACAATGAGCAGTTCTTC. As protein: CASSSNPGQGYNEQFF.

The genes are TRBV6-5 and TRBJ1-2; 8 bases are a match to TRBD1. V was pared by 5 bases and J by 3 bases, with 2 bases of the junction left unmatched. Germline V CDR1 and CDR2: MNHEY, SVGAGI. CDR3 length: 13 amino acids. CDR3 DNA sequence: TGTGCCAGCAGTCCGGACAGGGACTATGGCTACACCTTC. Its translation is CASSPDRDYGYTF.

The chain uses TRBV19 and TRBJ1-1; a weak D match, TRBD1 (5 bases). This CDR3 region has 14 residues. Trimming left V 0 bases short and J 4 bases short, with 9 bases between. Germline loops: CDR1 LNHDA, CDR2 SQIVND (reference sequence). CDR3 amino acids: CASSIDAGLTEAFF. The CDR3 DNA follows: TGTGCCAGTAGTATAGACGCAGGGCTCACTGAAGCTTTCTTT.

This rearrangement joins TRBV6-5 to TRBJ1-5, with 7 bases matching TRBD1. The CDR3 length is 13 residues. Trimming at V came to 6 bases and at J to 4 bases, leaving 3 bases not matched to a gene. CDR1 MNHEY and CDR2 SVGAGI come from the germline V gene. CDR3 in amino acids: CASRAQGNQPQHF. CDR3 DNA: TGTGCCAGCAGGGCACAGGGGAATCAGCCCCAGCATTTT.

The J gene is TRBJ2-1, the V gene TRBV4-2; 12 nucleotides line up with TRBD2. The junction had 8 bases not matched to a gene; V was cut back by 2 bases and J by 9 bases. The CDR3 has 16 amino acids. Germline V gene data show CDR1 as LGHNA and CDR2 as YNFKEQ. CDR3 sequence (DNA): TGTGCCAGCAGCCAATCGACTAGCGGGGGAGTGGGTGAGCAGTTCTTC. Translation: CASSQSTSGGVGEQFF.

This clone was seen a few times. The CDR3, as DNA: TGTGCCAGTAGTCCCCATGGGGACAGTCTCTACAATGAGCAGTTCTTC. Protein sequence: CASSPHGDSLYNEQFF. This chain links TRBV19 with TRBJ2-1; TRBD1 matches at 7 bases. The length of the CDR3 is 16 residues. V was pared by 5 bases and J by 3 bases, with 10 bases of the junction left unmatched. Germline V CDR1 and CDR2: LNHDA, SQIVND (reference sequence).

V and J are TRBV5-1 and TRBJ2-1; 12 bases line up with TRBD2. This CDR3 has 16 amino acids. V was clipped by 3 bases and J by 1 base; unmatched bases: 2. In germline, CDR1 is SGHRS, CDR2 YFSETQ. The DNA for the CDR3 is TGCGCCAGCAGCTCCGGACTAGCGGGGTCCTACAATGAGCAGTTCTTC. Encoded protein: CASSSGLAGSYNEQFF.

The DNA for the CDR3 is TGTGCCAGCAGTGAACTAGCGGGAGCGGGAGATACGCAGTATTTT. This translates into CASSELAGAGDTQYF. The chain combines TRBV25-1 with TRBJ2-3; 10 nucleotides agree with TRBD2. Germline lookup yields CDR1 MGHDK and CDR2 SYGVNS. V trimming: 2 bases; J trimming: 5 bases; junction bases outside the gene matches: 4. This CDR3 comprises 15 residues. The full variable domain, rest sourced from reference TRBV25-1 and TRBJ2-3, is EADIYQTPRYLVIGTGKKITLECSQTMGHDKMYWYQQDPGMELHLIHYSYGVNSTEKGDLSSESTVSRIRTEHFPLTLESARPSHTSQYLCASSELAGAGDTQYFGPGTRLTVL.

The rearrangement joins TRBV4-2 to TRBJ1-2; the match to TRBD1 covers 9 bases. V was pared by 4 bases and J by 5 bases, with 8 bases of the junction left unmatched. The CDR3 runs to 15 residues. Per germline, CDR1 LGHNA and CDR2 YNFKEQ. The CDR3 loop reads CASSPGDRAKYGYTF. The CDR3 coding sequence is TGTGCCAGCAGCCCTGGGGACAGGGCGAAGTATGGCTACACCTTC.

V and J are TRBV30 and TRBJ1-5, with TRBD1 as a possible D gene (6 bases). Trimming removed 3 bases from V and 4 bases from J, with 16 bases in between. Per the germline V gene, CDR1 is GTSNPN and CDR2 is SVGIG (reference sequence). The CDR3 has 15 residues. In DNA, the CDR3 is TGTGCCTGGAGCGGTCCCCGAACAGGGAATCAGCCCCAGCATTTT. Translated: CAWSGPRTGNQPQHF.

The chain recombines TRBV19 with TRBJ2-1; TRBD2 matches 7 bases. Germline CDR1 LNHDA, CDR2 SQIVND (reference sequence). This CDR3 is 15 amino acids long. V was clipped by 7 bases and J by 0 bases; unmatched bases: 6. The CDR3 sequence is CASKAGVNSYNEQFF. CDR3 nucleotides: TGTGCCAGTAAGGCGGGGGTAAACTCCTACAATGAGCAGTTCTTC. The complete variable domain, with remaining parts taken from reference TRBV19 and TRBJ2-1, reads DGGITQSPKYLFRKEGQNVTLSCEQNLNHDAMYWYRQDPGQGLRLIYYSQIVNDFQKGDIAEGYSVSREKKESFPLTVTSAQKNPTAFYLCASKAGVNSYNEQFFGPGTRLTVL.

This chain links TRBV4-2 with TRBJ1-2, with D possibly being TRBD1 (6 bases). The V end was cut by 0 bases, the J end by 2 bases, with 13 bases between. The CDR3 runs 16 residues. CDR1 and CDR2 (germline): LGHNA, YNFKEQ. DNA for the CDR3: TGTGCCAGCAGCCAAGAAGGATCAGGGGTAAACTATGGCTACACCTTC. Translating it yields CASSQEGSGVNYGYTF.

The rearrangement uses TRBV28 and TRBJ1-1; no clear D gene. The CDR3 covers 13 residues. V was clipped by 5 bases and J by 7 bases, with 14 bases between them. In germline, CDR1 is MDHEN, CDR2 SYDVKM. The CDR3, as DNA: TGTGCCAGCAGTCTCCCGGACTCCCTTGAAGCTTTCTTT. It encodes CASSLPDSLEAFF.

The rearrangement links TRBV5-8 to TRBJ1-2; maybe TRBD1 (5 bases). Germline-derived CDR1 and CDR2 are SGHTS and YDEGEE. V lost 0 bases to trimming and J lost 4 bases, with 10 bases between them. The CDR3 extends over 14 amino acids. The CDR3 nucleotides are TGTGCCAGCAGCTTGGGACAGAACATCTATGGCTACACCTTC. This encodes CASSLGQNIYGYTF. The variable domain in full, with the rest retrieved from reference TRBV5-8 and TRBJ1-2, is EAGVTQSPTHLIKTRGQQATLRCSPISGHTSVYWYQQALGLGLQFLLWYDEGEERNRGNFPPRFSGRQFPNYSSELNVNALELEDSALYLCASSLGQNIYGYTFGSGTRLTVV.

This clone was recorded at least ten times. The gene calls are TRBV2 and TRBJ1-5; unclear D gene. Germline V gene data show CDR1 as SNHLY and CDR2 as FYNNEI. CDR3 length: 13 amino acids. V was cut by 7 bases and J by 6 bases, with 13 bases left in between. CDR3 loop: CASTIGLGQPQHF. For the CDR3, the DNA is TGTGCCAGCACCATAGGGTTGGGTCAGCCCCAGCATTTT. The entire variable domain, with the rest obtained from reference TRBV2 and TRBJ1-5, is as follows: EPEVTQTPSHQVTQMGQEVILRCVPISNHLYFYWYRQILGQKVEFLVSFYNNEISEKSEIFDDQFSVERPDGSNFTLKIRSTKLEDSAMYFCASTIGLGQPQHFGDGTRLSIL.

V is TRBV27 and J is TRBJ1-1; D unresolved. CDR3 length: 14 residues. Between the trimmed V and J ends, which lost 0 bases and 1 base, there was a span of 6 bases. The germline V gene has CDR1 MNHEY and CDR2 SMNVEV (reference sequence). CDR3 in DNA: TGTGCCAGCAGTTTATCAGCAAGGAACACTGAAGCTTTCTTT. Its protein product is CASSLSARNTEAFF.

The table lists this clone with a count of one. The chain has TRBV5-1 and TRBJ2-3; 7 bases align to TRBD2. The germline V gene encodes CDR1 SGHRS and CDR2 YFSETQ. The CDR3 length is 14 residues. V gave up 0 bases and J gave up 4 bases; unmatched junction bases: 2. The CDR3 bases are TGCGCCAGCAGCTTGGCACTAGCGCCAGATACGCAGTATTTT. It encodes CASSLALAPDTQYF.

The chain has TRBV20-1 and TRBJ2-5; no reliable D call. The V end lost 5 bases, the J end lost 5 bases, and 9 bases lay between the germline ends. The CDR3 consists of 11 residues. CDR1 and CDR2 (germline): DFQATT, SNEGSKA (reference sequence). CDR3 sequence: CSALPEETQYF. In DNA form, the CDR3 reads TGCAGTGCTCTCCCGGAGGAGACCCAGTACTTC.

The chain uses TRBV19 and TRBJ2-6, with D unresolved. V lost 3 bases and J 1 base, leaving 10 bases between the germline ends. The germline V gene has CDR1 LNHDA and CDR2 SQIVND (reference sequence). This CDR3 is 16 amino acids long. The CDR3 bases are TGTGCCAGTAGTATCGCTTCGGGTTCTGGGGCCAACGTCCTGACTTTC. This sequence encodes CASSIASGSGANVLTF.

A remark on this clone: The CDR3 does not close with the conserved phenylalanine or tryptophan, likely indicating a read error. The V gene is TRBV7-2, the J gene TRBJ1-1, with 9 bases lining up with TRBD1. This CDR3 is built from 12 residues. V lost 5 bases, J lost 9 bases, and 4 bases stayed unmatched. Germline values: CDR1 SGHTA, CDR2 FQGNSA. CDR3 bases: TGTGCCAGCAGCGGCGGACAGGGGAAAGCTTTCATT. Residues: CASSGGQGKAFI.

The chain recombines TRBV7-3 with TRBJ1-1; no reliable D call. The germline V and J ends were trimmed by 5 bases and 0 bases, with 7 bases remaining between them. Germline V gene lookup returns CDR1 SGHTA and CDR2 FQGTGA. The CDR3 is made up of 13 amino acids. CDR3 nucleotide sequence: TGTGCCAGCAGCGCAAAACTGAACACTGAAGCTTTCTTT. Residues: CASSAKLNTEAFF.

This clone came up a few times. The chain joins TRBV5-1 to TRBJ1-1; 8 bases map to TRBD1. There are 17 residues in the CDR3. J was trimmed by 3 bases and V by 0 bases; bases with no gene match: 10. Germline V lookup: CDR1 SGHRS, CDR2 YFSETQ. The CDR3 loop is CASSLVGQGRGDTEAFF. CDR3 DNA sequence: TGCGCCAGCAGCTTGGTCGGACAGGGCCGGGGGGACACTGAAGCTTTCTTT.

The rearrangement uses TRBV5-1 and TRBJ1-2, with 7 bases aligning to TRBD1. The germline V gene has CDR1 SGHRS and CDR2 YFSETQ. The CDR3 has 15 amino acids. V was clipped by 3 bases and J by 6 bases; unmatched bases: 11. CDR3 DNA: TGCGCCAGCAGCTCACAGGGGATCGGCCCCAATGGCTACACCTTC. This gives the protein CASSSQGIGPNGYTF.

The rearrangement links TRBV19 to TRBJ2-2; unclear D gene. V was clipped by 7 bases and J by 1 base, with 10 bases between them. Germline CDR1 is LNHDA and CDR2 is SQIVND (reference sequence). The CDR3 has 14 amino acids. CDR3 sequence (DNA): TGTGCCAGTAAAAGAGAGCAGAACACCGGGGAGCTGTTTTTT. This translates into CASKREQNTGELFF. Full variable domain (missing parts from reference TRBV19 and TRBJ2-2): DGGITQSPKYLFRKEGQNVTLSCEQNLNHDAMYWYRQDPGQGLRLIYYSQIVNDFQKGDIAEGYSVSREKKESFPLTVTSAQKNPTAFYLCASKREQNTGELFFGEGSRLTVL.

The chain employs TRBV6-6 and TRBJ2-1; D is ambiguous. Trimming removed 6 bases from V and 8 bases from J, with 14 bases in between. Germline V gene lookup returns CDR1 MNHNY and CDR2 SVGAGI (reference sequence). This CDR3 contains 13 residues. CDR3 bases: TGTGCCAGCAGGAAGGACGGGTTAGATGAGCAGTTCTTC. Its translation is CASRKDGLDEQFF.

CDR3 coding DNA: TGTGCCAGCAGAAGGACAGGGGAATCTAAAAAGACCCAGTACTTC. This codes for CASRRTGESKKTQYF. This sequence joins TRBV2 and TRBJ2-5; 9 bases are a match to TRBD1. With V trimmed by 6 bases and J by 6 bases, 11 bases remained unmatched. Per the germline V gene, CDR1 is SNHLY and CDR2 is FYNNEI. The CDR3 covers 15 residues.

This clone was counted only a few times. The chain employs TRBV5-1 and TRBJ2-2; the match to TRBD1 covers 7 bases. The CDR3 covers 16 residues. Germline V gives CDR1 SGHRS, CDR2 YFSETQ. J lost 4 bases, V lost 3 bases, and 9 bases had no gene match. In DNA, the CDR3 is TGCGCCAGCAGCTCCTTAGGGGGCTTGGGCACCGGGGAGCTGTTTTTT. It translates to CASSSLGGLGTGELFF.

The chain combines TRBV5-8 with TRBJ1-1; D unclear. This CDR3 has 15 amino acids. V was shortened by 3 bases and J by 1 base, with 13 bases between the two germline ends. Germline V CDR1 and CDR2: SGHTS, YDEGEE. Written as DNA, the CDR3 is TGTGCCAGCAGCTCTAGCTTTAGTGGGAACACTGAAGCTTTCTTT. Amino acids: CASSSSFSGNTEAFF.

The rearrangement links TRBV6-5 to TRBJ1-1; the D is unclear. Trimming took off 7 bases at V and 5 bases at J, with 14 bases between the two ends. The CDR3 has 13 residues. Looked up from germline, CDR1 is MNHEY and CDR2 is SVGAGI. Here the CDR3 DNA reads TGTGCCAGCACGTGGGCGCGGGTAACTGAAGCTTTCTTT. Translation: CASTWARVTEAFF.

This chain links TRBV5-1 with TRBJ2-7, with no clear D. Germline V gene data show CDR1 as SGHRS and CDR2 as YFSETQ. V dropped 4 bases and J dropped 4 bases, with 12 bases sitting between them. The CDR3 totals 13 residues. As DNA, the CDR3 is TGCGCCAGCAGCCCGTGGAGCACTTACGAGCAGTACTTC. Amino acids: CASSPWSTYEQYF.